This T cell receptor (beta chain) was documented in a study of blood T cell repertoires in COVID-19. Study as a whole: COVID-19 samples from acute and convalescent phases originated in the United States, Italy and Spain. PBMCs, B-cell-depleted T cells, or T cells provided the cDNA or gDNA that made up the material.

In the study's own analysis: From reference gene primer amplification, estimates of nucleated cell counts were derived. The data were produced by immunoSEQ multiplex PCR, yet TCRdb's version contains in-frame clones alone and is incomplete. The V and J calls and clone size come from that table; D and trimming were worked out from the DNA. The table shows roughly 130,000 clones, with around 87% occurring only once. Germline CDR1 and CDR2: SGHRS and YFSETQ. Between the trimmed V and J ends, which lost 4 bases and 13 bases, there was a span of 18 bases. The CDR3 spans 13 residues. Sequencing was performed on peripheral blood. The chain carries TRBV5-1 and TRBJ2-1, with D maybe TRBD2 (5 bases). This receptor was taken from an older woman with acute or convalescent COVID-19. The CDR3 is CASSPEGGTRQFF. In DNA form, the CDR3 reads TGCGCCAGCAGCCCCGAGGGTGGTACCCGACAGTTCTTC.